One sample yielded the 16 T cell receptor beta chains listed below, sequenced in a study of shared clonotypes between healthy human individuals. Data came from immunoSEQ multiplex PCR; TCRdb stores just in-frame clones and leaves some out. This table has 550,000 to 600,000 clones, about 80% appearing once. The sample taken for sequencing was PBMCs. These receptors were collected from a woman aged 40 to 55 in good health. Some clones in this sample may be carry-over from other donors' samples.

The rearrangement joins TRBV28 to TRBJ1-5; D gene ambiguous. The V end was cut by 5 bases, the J end by 2 bases, with 10 bases between. The CDR3 runs to 14 residues. Germline CDR1 MDHEN, CDR2 SYDVKM. In DNA form, the CDR3 reads TGTGCCAGCAGTCCTACAGTGGGCAATCAGCCCCAGCATTTT. Translation: CASSPTVGNQPQHF.

The genes are TRBV12-5 and TRBJ2-5, with TRBD2 matching over 9 bases. The CDR3 is made up of 13 amino acids. V was clipped by 6 bases and J by 3 bases; unmatched bases: 2. Germline V CDR1 and CDR2: LGHNT, FRNRAP. The CDR3 sequence: CASGRGGEETQYF. The CDR3 bases are TGTGCTAGTGGCCGCGGGGGGGAAGAGACCCAGTACTTC.

This clone occurred once. This chain joins TRBV27 and TRBJ2-2; D possibly uses TRBD1 or TRBD2 (5 bases each). The CDR3 totals 17 residues. V was trimmed by 3 bases and J by 3 bases, leaving 17 bases between them. The germline gives CDR1 MNHEY, CDR2 SMNVEV (reference sequence). CDR3 bases: TGTGCCAGCAGTTTCTTTGAGGGGCAGGACCACACCGGGGAGCTGTTTTTT. Translation gives CASSFFEGQDHTGELFF.

The rearrangement links TRBV2 to TRBJ2-3, with 8 bases fitting TRBD2. The CDR3 length is 15 residues. Trimming at V came to 5 bases and at J to 0 bases, leaving 4 bases not matched to a gene. Germline lookup yields CDR1 SNHLY and CDR2 FYNNEI. CDR3 DNA: TGTGCCAGCAGTAGCGGGGGTGATAGCACAGATACGCAGTATTTT. It yields the protein CASSSGGDSTDTQYF.

The table lists this clone with a few counts. Within the sample, other DNA sequences also encode this same CDR3. The chain combines TRBV10-3 with TRBJ1-4, with D uncertain. The V gene's germline CDR1 is ENHRY and CDR2 SYGVKD. Trimming pared 2 bases from V and 3 bases from J, leaving 4 bases between. The length of the CDR3 is 13 residues. Here the CDR3 reads CAISEGPNEKLFF. DNA of the CDR3: TGTGCCATCAGTGAGGGGCCTAATGAAAAACTGTTTTTT.

This rearrangement joins TRBV6-6 to TRBJ2-2; 10 bases match TRBD1. The trim removed 2 bases at V and 7 bases at J, leaving 7 bases unmatched. This CDR3 contains 16 residues. Germline V gene data show CDR1 as MNHNY and CDR2 as SVGAGI (reference sequence). The CDR3 coding sequence is TGTGCCAGCAGTTACAATCAGGGACAGGGGAACGGGGAGCTGTTTTTT. This translates into CASSYNQGQGNGELFF.

The chain recombines TRBV5-6 with TRBJ2-1; D remains ambiguous. Trimming took off 2 bases at V and 0 bases at J, with 9 bases between the two ends. The germline V gene encodes CDR1 SGHDT and CDR2 YYEEEE. The CDR3 has 15 amino acids. CDR3 loop: CASSFPQSSYNEQFF. In DNA, the CDR3 is TGTGCCAGCAGCTTCCCACAGAGCTCCTACAATGAGCAGTTCTTC.

This clone has only a few counts. The chain uses TRBV29-1 and TRBJ2-1, with 10 positions matching TRBD2. V lost 7 bases to trimming and J lost 7 bases; unmatched junction nucleotides: 7. The CDR3 runs to 13 residues. CDR1 and CDR2 (germline): SQVTM, ANQGSEA. The CDR3 is CSAGLAEGNEQFF. The CDR3 DNA sequence: TGCAGCGCAGGACTAGCGGAGGGGAATGAGCAGTTCTTC.

The rearrangement uses TRBV6-6 and TRBJ2-3; unclear D gene. V was pared by 5 bases and J by 2 bases, with 17 bases between. This CDR3 has 16 amino acids. Per the germline V gene, CDR1 is MNHNY and CDR2 is SVGAGI (reference sequence). CDR3 DNA sequence: TGTGCCAGCAGTGCGTTAGTTCCTACATTCACAGATACGCAGTATTTT. Protein product: CASSALVPTFTDTQYF.

CDR3 sequence (DNA): TGTGCCAGCAGCTTGAAAGGTGACAGGGGATCGGATAAGCAGTACTTC. Its protein product is CASSLKGDRGSDKQYF. The rearrangement links TRBV5-8 to TRBJ2-7, with 8 bases lining up with TRBD1. This CDR3 comprises 16 residues. CDR1 and CDR2 from the germline V gene are SGHTS and YDEGEE. The ends lost 1 base at V and 8 bases at J; junction bases unmatched: 14.

This clone was picked up one time. The gene calls are TRBV11-1 and TRBJ2-7; 9 bases agree with TRBD2. V shed 3 bases and J 3 bases; nucleotides not matched to a gene: 6. This CDR3 comprises 15 residues. Germline-derived CDR1 and CDR2 are SGHAT and FQDESV (reference sequence). CDR3 nucleotides: TGTGCCAGCAGCTTTTCTAGCGGGACCTTCTACGAGCAGTACTTC. This sequence encodes CASSFSSGTFYEQYF. Full variable domain (remainder filled in from reference TRBV11-1 and TRBJ2-7): EAEVAQSPRYKITEKSQAVAFWCDPISGHATLYWYRQILGQGPELLVQFQDESVVDDSQLPKDRFSAERLKGVDSTLKIQPAELGDSAMYLCASSFSSGTFYEQYFGPGTRLTVT.

The rearrangement joins TRBV29-1 to TRBJ1-1; TRBD1 might be the D (6 bases). The CDR3 runs 13 residues. Germline CDR1 reads SQVTM; CDR2 reads ANQGSEA. V gave up 6 bases and J gave up 3 bases, with 14 bases separating them. CDR3 DNA: TGCAGCGTGGCGACAGGCGGGGACACTGAAGCTTTCTTT. This sequence encodes CSVATGGDTEAFF.

The chain carries TRBV7-2 and TRBJ1-5, with D tentatively TRBD1 (5 bases). Germline CDR1 is SGHTA and CDR2 is FQGNSA. V was clipped by 2 bases and J by 3 bases, with 14 bases between them. The CDR3 length is 16 residues. Written as DNA, the CDR3 is TGTGCCAGCAGCTTAAGTCCCAGGGCGGTCAATCAGCCCCAGCATTTT. Its protein product is CASSLSPRAVNQPQHF.

With respect to this clone: This CDR3 is also generated by other DNA sequences in the sample. V gene TRBV14 combines with J gene TRBJ1-2; no definite D call. The CDR3 extends over 13 amino acids. CDR1 is SGHDN and CDR2 is FVKESK in the germline V gene. V lost 1 base and J 0 bases, leaving 3 bases between the germline ends. The CDR3 loop is CASSQGANYGYTF. For the CDR3, the DNA is TGTGCCAGCAGCCAAGGAGCTAACTATGGCTACACCTTC.

This chain connects TRBV28 to TRBJ1-1; TRBD1 is a possible D gene (5 bases). Germline CDR1 and CDR2: MDHEN and SYDVKM. The CDR3 has 15 amino acids. Trimming took off 6 bases at V and 0 bases at J, with 14 bases between the two ends. Here the CDR3 reads CASSLIDRLNTEAFF. CDR3 nucleotides: TGTGCCAGCAGCCTGATCGACAGATTGAACACTGAAGCTTTCTTT.

V usage is TRBV4-3 and J usage is TRBJ2-1; D not certain. The germline CDR1 and CDR2 sequences are LGHNA and YSLEER. The V gene lost 1 base and the J gene lost 3 bases, with 7 bases spanning the gap. This CDR3 contains 14 residues. CDR3 residues: CASSQGALYNEQFF. CDR3 DNA sequence: TGCGCCAGCAGCCAAGGGGCACTCTACAATGAGCAGTTCTTC.